This T cell receptor beta chain originates from a study of blood T cells in healthy people across ages. CDR3 length: 16 amino acids. V was trimmed by 5 bases and J by 11 bases, leaving 27 bases between them. The germline CDR1 and CDR2 sequences are LGHNT and FRNRAP. On this clonotype itself: The target antigen is unknown.

A second 7 to 11 cycle PCR used barcoded and J-beta primers. Each TCR beta cDNA got a 12-nucleotide random molecular identifier. TCRdb used MiXCR to reprocess the 5' RACE reads, holding one entry per CDR3 protein. The sample has about 1,600,000 distinct CDR3 sequences; roughly 40% are singletons. General observations from the study: Diversity of TCR beta per million T cells declined in a roughly linear way with age. A conclusive naive versus antigen-experienced comparison was prevented by the unsorted PBMCs.

Sequencing used blood. V usage is TRBV12-5 and J usage is TRBJ2-5, with D perhaps matching TRBD1 (7 bases). The receptor comes from a woman aged 18-29 years in good health. CDR3 sequence (DNA): TGTGCTAGTGGTCCACCCTCAGGGGGAGGATCCAATGAGCAGTACTTC. It codes for CASGPPSGGGSNEQYF.